These T cell receptor beta chains were read from a single sample in a study of blood T cell repertoires in COVID-19. Data came from immunoSEQ multiplex PCR; TCRdb stores just in-frame clones and leaves some out. Found here are 130,000 or so clones, approximately 86% of them singletons; the top ten hold approximately 16%. The sample comprised peripheral blood. The origin of the receptors is a woman aged 45-60 years who had recovered from COVID-19. Each CDR3 is given with its conserved first and last residue. The order of the fields is D gene, J gene, clone size, V gene, CDR3 length, CDR3 DNA, CDR3 protein. D genes are given only for firm matches. Rows give clone size only sometimes, using once, few, many, or a class for an expanded clone.

TRBD2,TRBJ2-3,few,TRBV10-3,15,TGTGCCATCCGAGGAGAGCGGGAAAGCACAGATACGCAGTATTTT,CAIRGERESTDTQYF
-,TRBJ2-1,-,TRBV4-1,14,TGCGCCAGCAAAGCCAACGCCCTATACAATGAGCAGTTCTTC,CASKANALYNEQFF
-,TRBJ2-6,-,TRBV5-4,14,TGTGCCAGCCGGACAGACTCTGGGGCCAACGTCCTGACTTTC,CASRTDSGANVLTF
-,TRBJ2-1,-,TRBV3-1/TRBV3-2,15,TGTGCCAGCAGCCAAGGAAGGGGCCCCGGTCGAGAGCAGTTCTTC,CASSQGRGPGREQFF
TRBD2,TRBJ2-1,once,TRBV9,15,TGTGCCAGCAGCCTTTCTAGCGGGAGTTGGAATGAGCAGTTCTTC,CASSLSSGSWNEQFF
-,TRBJ1-1,-,TRBV5-1,15,TGCGCCAGCAGCTCCACCGCGGGGGTGAACACTGAAGCTTTCTTT,CASSSTAGVNTEAFF
TRBD1,TRBJ1-4,-,TRBV18,14,TGTGCCAGCTCACCTACAGGGGGTTATGAAAAACTGTTTTTT,CASSPTGGYEKLFF
-,TRBJ1-1,-,TRBV14,16,TGTGCCAGCAGCCAAGATAAGGGGGTGGTGAACACTGAAGCTTTCTTT,CASSQDKGVVNTEAFF
-,TRBJ1-6,-,TRBV6-5,13,TGTGCCAGCAGTCCGGACAGTAATTCACCCCTCCACTTT,CASSPDSNSPLHF
TRBD2,TRBJ2-5,-,TRBV7-2,14,TGTGCCAGCAGCCGTAGCGGGAGGATGGAGACCCAGTACTTC,CASSRSGRMETQYF
-,TRBJ1-1,-,TRBV10-2,13,TGCGCCAGCAGTGAGTCGACGGGGACTGAAGCTTTCTTT,CASSESTGTEAFF
-,TRBJ1-2,-,TRBV6-1,14,TGTGCCAGCAGTGAAGGGGACACCCTCTATGGCTACACCTTC,CASSEGDTLYGYTF
-,TRBJ2-4,-,TRBV7-2,17,TGTGCCAGCAGCTTACGTTTTTTACAGTTTGACAAAAACATTCAGTACTTC,CASSLRFLQFDKNIQYF
-,TRBJ2-7,once,TRBV5-1,14,TGCGCCAGCAGCTTGGTCGCGGGTTCCTACGAGCAGTACTTC,CASSLVAGSYEQYF
-,TRBJ2-5,-,TRBV9,14,TGTGCCAGCAGCGTATCCGCAGTCCAAGAGACCCAGTACTTC,CASSVSAVQETQYF
-,TRBJ2-2,-,TRBV6-2/TRBV6-3,13,TGTGCCAGCAGTCAACTAGACACCGGGGAGCTGTTTTTT,CASSQLDTGELFF
-,TRBJ2-5,-,TRBV14,17,TGTGCCAGCAGCGACGTAGGAGGGGTGCTAGAGTGGGAGACCCAGTACTTC,CASSDVGGVLEWETQYF
TRBD2,TRBJ2-3,-,TRBV6-5,15,TGTGCCAGCACCCCGGGAGCGGGAGTGTTAGATACGCAGTATTTT,CASTPGAGVLDTQYF
-,TRBJ1-1,-,TRBV5-1,14,TGCGCCAGCAGCCCGGGACACTCGAACACTGAAGCTTTCTTT,CASSPGHSNTEAFF